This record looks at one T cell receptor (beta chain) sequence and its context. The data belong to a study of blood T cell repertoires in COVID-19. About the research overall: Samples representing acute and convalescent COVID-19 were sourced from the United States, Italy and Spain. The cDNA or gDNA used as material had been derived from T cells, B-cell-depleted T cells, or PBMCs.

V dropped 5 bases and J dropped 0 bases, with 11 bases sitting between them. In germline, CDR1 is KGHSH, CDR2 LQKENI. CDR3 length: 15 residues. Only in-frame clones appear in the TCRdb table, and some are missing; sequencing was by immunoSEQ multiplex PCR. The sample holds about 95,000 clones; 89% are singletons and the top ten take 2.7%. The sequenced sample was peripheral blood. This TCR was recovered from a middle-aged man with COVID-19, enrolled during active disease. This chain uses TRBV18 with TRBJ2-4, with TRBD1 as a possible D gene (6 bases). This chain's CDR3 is CASSTIQGAKNIQYF. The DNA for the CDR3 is TGTGCCAGCTCAACCATACAGGGAGCCAAAAACATTCAGTACTTC. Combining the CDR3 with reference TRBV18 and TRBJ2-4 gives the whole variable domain NAGVMQNPRHLVRRRGQEARLRCSPMKGHSHVYWYRQLPEEGLKFMVYLQKENIIDESGMPKERFSAEFPKEGPSILRIQQVVRGDSAAYFCASSTIQGAKNIQYFGAGTRLSVL.